The rows below give T cell receptor beta chains drawn from one sample of a study of cytomegalovirus exposure and HLA in healthy donors. This table comes from immunoSEQ multiplex PCR, and its TCRdb copy is limited to in-frame clones, with some not included. The sample lists around 240,000 clones, roughly 90% occurring once. The sample consisted of PBMCs. Receptor source: a woman aged 18-29 years in good health and CMV-seronegative. Each CDR3 is given with its conserved first and last residue. Each record gives: V gene, clone size, J gene, CDR3 protein. Clone size is shown for a subset of rows, as once, few, many or a class of expanded clone.

v_gene: TRBV10-2; abundance: NA; j_gene: TRBJ2-2; CDR3aa: CASRRQTNTGELFF
v_gene: TRBV11-2; abundance: once; j_gene: TRBJ2-7; CDR3aa: CASSLTPRGRSYEQYF
v_gene: TRBV7-2; abundance: NA; j_gene: TRBJ2-5; CDR3aa: CASSQRGETQYF
v_gene: TRBV5-4; abundance: NA; j_gene: TRBJ2-7; CDR3aa: CASSGEGSYEQYF
v_gene: TRBV7-8; abundance: NA; j_gene: TRBJ2-1; CDR3aa: CASSLSVLAGGNEQFF
v_gene: TRBV7-6; abundance: NA; j_gene: TRBJ2-2; CDR3aa: CASSLAWLAGSGELFF
v_gene: TRBV30; abundance: NA; j_gene: TRBJ2-1; CDR3aa: CAWRTSGKKNEQFF
v_gene: TRBV4-1; abundance: NA; j_gene: TRBJ1-2; CDR3aa: CASSQDGDRGLQENGYTF
v_gene: TRBV2; abundance: NA; j_gene: TRBJ1-5; CDR3aa: CASTLDRGRHQPQHF
v_gene: TRBV10-1; abundance: NA; j_gene: TRBJ2-2; CDR3aa: CASSDRAGELFF
v_gene: TRBV4-1; abundance: once; j_gene: TRBJ2-3; CDR3aa: CASSQDRSSGNPDTQYF
v_gene: TRBV7-8; abundance: NA; j_gene: TRBJ2-5; CDR3aa: CASSFPRGQGEQETQYF
v_gene: TRBV11-2; abundance: NA; j_gene: TRBJ2-3; CDR3aa: CASSLIDSWAQYF
v_gene: TRBV10-3; abundance: NA; j_gene: TRBJ2-6; CDR3aa: CAISSTQSSGANVLTF
v_gene: TRBV5-1; abundance: once; j_gene: TRBJ2-5; CDR3aa: CASNPSQGARETQYF
v_gene: TRBV5-4; abundance: NA; j_gene: TRBJ2-7; CDR3aa: CASSLTGGQEQYF
v_gene: TRBV5-1; abundance: once; j_gene: TRBJ1-1; CDR3aa: CASSVTGAYSEAFF
v_gene: TRBV18; abundance: NA; j_gene: TRBJ1-4; CDR3aa: CASSPGTGVGEKLFF
v_gene: TRBV13; abundance: NA; j_gene: TRBJ2-3; CDR3aa: CASSSRTSGITDTQYF
v_gene: TRBV29-1; abundance: NA; j_gene: TRBJ1-1; CDR3aa: CSAPEKSGQGKNTEAFF
v_gene: TRBV27; abundance: NA; j_gene: TRBJ1-1; CDR3aa: CASSLTGAEAFF
v_gene: TRBV27; abundance: NA; j_gene: TRBJ2-2; CDR3aa: CASSFANTGELFF
v_gene: TRBV5-6; abundance: NA; j_gene: TRBJ1-4; CDR3aa: CASSFESGTGYEKLFF
v_gene: TRBV2; abundance: once; j_gene: TRBJ2-2; CDR3aa: CASSSGGASGELFF
v_gene: TRBV27; abundance: NA; j_gene: TRBJ1-4; CDR3aa: CASSFIRDREKLFF
v_gene: TRBV7-3; abundance: NA; j_gene: TRBJ2-5; CDR3aa: CASSEGQGAAETQYF
v_gene: TRBV9; abundance: NA; j_gene: TRBJ2-1; CDR3aa: CASSSSGGVGNEQFF
v_gene: TRBV7-8; abundance: NA; j_gene: TRBJ2-7; CDR3aa: CASSLLGLAGGEQYF
v_gene: TRBV6-5; abundance: NA; j_gene: TRBJ2-5; CDR3aa: CASIKGGGLQETQYF
v_gene: TRBV7-2; abundance: NA; j_gene: TRBJ2-1; CDR3aa: CASSLAFRRDEQFF
v_gene: TRBV4-1; abundance: NA; j_gene: TRBJ2-3; CDR3aa: CASSQDNTAAPDTQYF
v_gene: TRBV4-3; abundance: once; j_gene: TRBJ2-7; CDR3aa: CASSQDRGYEQYF
v_gene: TRBV27; abundance: once; j_gene: TRBJ2-5; CDR3aa: CASRPGSKLETQYF
v_gene: TRBV19; abundance: NA; j_gene: TRBJ1-3; CDR3aa: CASTQERGSGNTIYF
v_gene: TRBV5-4; abundance: NA; j_gene: TRBJ1-6; CDR3aa: CASSPPGHQLPLHF
v_gene: TRBV10-3; abundance: NA; j_gene: TRBJ1-4; CDR3aa: CATSSRGQNEKLFF
v_gene: TRBV5-5; abundance: NA; j_gene: TRBJ2-1; CDR3aa: CASSLGSRANSYNEQFF
v_gene: TRBV2; abundance: NA; j_gene: TRBJ2-7; CDR3aa: CASRDRGLNEQYF
v_gene: TRBV9; abundance: NA; j_gene: TRBJ2-5; CDR3aa: CASSVAPRLAAETQYF
v_gene: TRBV11-2; abundance: NA; j_gene: TRBJ2-7; CDR3aa: CASSLEPGRGHEQYF
v_gene: TRBV4-1; abundance: NA; j_gene: TRBJ2-1; CDR3aa: CASSLGTSGITYNEQFF
v_gene: TRBV5-8; abundance: NA; j_gene: TRBJ2-6; CDR3aa: CASSLVPGAGGANVLTF
v_gene: TRBV27; abundance: NA; j_gene: TRBJ1-2; CDR3aa: CASSLGQTYGYTF
v_gene: TRBV5-8; abundance: NA; j_gene: TRBJ1-4; CDR3aa: CASNRDRGNEKLFF
v_gene: TRBV9; abundance: NA; j_gene: TRBJ2-5; CDR3aa: CASSVAAGEETQYF
v_gene: TRBV19; abundance: NA; j_gene: TRBJ1-2; CDR3aa: CASSIGQDRAYGYTF
v_gene: TRBV6-1; abundance: NA; j_gene: TRBJ2-3; CDR3aa: CASSESRTSGNTDTQYF
v_gene: TRBV13; abundance: NA; j_gene: TRBJ2-2; CDR3aa: CASSLGSRGANTGELFF
v_gene: TRBV7-9; abundance: once; j_gene: TRBJ2-5; CDR3aa: CASSLVLGPKTQYF
v_gene: TRBV5-1; abundance: NA; j_gene: TRBJ2-1; CDR3aa: CASSLGGGEQFF
v_gene: TRBV4-3; abundance: NA; j_gene: TRBJ2-1; CDR3aa: CASSQVQGTEQFF
v_gene: TRBV27; abundance: NA; j_gene: TRBJ1-4; CDR3aa: CASSSYYRVDNEKLFF
v_gene: TRBV15; abundance: NA; j_gene: TRBJ1-6; CDR3aa: CATSRFWGRGMNSPLHF
v_gene: TRBV5-4; abundance: NA; j_gene: TRBJ1-3; CDR3aa: CASTLTGSSGNTIYF
v_gene: TRBV6-5; abundance: NA; j_gene: TRBJ2-7; CDR3aa: CASSYRTGTDEQYF
v_gene: TRBV4-3; abundance: NA; j_gene: TRBJ1-2; CDR3aa: CASSQVFSAGNGYTF
v_gene: TRBV10-1; abundance: NA; j_gene: TRBJ2-5; CDR3aa: CASSPLRGKQETQYF
v_gene: TRBV6-5; abundance: NA; j_gene: TRBJ1-5; CDR3aa: CASSYASGQPQHF